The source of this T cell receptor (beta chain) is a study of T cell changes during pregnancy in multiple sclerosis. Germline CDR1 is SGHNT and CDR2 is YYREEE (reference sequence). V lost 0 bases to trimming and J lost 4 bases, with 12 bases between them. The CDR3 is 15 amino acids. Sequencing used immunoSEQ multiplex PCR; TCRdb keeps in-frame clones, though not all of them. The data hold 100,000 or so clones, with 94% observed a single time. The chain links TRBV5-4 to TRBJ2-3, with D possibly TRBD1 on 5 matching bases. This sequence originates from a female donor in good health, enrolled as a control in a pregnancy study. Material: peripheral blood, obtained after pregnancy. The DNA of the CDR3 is TGTGCCAGCAGCTTGGGTGGGAAGGGGTCAGATACGCAGTATTTT. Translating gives CASSLGGKGSDTQYF.